The T cell receptor beta chain described here comes from a study of blood T cell repertoires in COVID-19. Study as a whole: Sample material is recorded as cDNA or gDNA derived from T cells, B-cell-depleted T cells, or PBMCs.

The CDR3 extends over 15 amino acids. V trimming: 3 bases; J trimming: 0 bases; junction bases outside the gene matches: 1. Germline loops: CDR1 SGHRS, CDR2 YFSETQ. This clone was detected once. Some clones are missing from TCRdb's copy, which holds only in-frame ones; the method was immunoSEQ multiplex PCR. The table includes under 300,000 clones, roughly 86% detected once. This TCR was sampled from a man older than 75 with acute or convalescent COVID-19. The chain employs TRBV5-1 and TRBJ1-2; 11 bases are a match to TRBD1. The sample comprised peripheral blood. CDR3 residues: CASSWGQGANYGYTF. The CDR3 nucleotides are TGCGCCAGCAGCTGGGGACAGGGGGCTAACTATGGCTACACCTTC.